What follows are 30 T cell receptor beta chains derived from one specimen sequenced in a study of technical replicates of blood from a few donors. Libraries were prepared by immunoSEQ multiplex PCR; TCRdb keeps only in-frame clonotypes and omits some of them. The table records 70,000 to 95,000 clones, 85% to 95% of them present only once. The source material was T cells isolated from PBMCs. The receptor set was obtained from a human donor in good health.

In this sample, this clone turned up once. J is TRBJ2-5 and V is TRBV28; 12 positions match TRBD2. Germline V lookup: CDR1 MDHEN, CDR2 SYDVKM. The trim removed 3 bases at V and 7 bases at J, leaving 15 bases unmatched. The CDR3 extends over 18 amino acids. The CDR3 loop reads CASSLVRLAGGRVGTQYF. The CDR3 DNA reads as TGTGCCAGCAGTTTGGTACGCCTAGCGGGAGGGCGGGTCGGGACCCAGTACTTC.

The CDR3 reads CASSPQLGLEQYF. The CDR3, as DNA: TGTGCCAGCAGTCCGCAGCTGGGGCTCGAGCAGTACTTC. This rearrangement joins TRBV5-4 to TRBJ2-7, with a tentative D call TRBD1 (5 bases). The CDR3 consists of 13 residues. V was cut by 5 bases and J by 6 bases, with 15 bases left in between. The germline V gene encodes CDR1 SGHNT and CDR2 YYREEE (reference sequence).

This chain joins TRBV6-4 and TRBJ1-1, with D maybe TRBD1 (6 bases). The germline V and J ends were trimmed by 2 bases and 7 bases, with 17 bases remaining between them. CDR1 MRHNA and CDR2 SNTAGT come from the germline V gene. This CDR3 spans 15 amino acids. The CDR3 DNA reads TGTGCCAGCAGTGACGTCTTCGGGGGGCTCGTTGAAGCTTTCTTT. It translates to CASSDVFGGLVEAFF.

This clone showed up just once. The chain couples TRBV9 to TRBJ1-1, with 11 bases matching TRBD1. CDR1 and CDR2 from the germline V gene are SGDLS and YYNGEE. Germline trimming cut 0 bases from V and 5 bases from J; bases unmatched to any gene: 3. There are 15 residues in the CDR3. This CDR3 reads CASSVGDRGGTEAFF. DNA of the CDR3: TGTGCCAGCAGCGTAGGGGACAGGGGGGGAACTGAAGCTTTCTTT. The full variable domain, rest sourced from reference TRBV9 and TRBJ1-1, is DSGVTQTPKHLITATGQRVTLRCSPRSGDLSVYWYQQSLDQGLQFLIQYYNGEERAKGNILERFSAQQFPDLHSELNLSSLELGDSALYFCASSVGDRGGTEAFFGQGTRLTVV.

This sequence joins TRBV27 and TRBJ1-2; D gene unclear. Germline CDR1 MNHEY, CDR2 SMNVEV (reference sequence). The CDR3 has 15 residues. V lost 3 bases and J 6 bases, leaving 17 bases between the germline ends. The CDR3 is CASSFSWVSEDGYTF. The CDR3 DNA reads TGTGCCAGCAGTTTTAGTTGGGTTTCGGAGGATGGCTACACCTTC.

This rearrangement joins TRBV6-4 to TRBJ2-1; maybe TRBD2 (6 bases). The CDR3 sequence is 17 residues long. V was pared by 5 bases and J by 8 bases, with 25 bases between. CDR1 is MRHNA, CDR2 SNTAGT, per germline. For the CDR3, the DNA is TGTGCCAGCAGTAAATCTCGGGACTCTCTGGGTTGGGATGAGCAGTTCTTC. This codes for CASSKSRDSLGWDEQFF.

The gene calls are TRBV7-8 and TRBJ2-2; 8 positions match TRBD1. The CDR3 length is 15 residues. Germline V gene data show CDR1 as SGHVS and CDR2 as FQNEAQ. V was pared by 3 bases and J by 4 bases, with 4 bases of the junction left unmatched. The CDR3 loop reads CASSFLTGGTGELFF. CDR3 coding DNA: TGTGCCAGCAGCTTCTTAACAGGGGGCACCGGGGAGCTGTTTTTT.

The chain's CDR3 is CASSLADSYEQYF. For the CDR3, the DNA is TGTGCCAGCAGCTTAGCGGACAGCTACGAGCAGTACTTC. The rearrangement uses TRBV7-8 and TRBJ2-7; a weak D match, TRBD1 (6 bases). The CDR3 has 13 residues. Trimming took off 0 bases at V and 3 bases at J, with 6 bases between the two ends. Germline V gene data show CDR1 as SGHVS and CDR2 as FQNEAQ.

The J gene is TRBJ2-3, the V gene TRBV14; 7 nucleotides agree with TRBD2. CDR1 is SGHDN, CDR2 FVKESK, per germline. The CDR3 runs 13 residues. With 1 base clipped from V and 5 bases from J, the junction kept 0 bases outside the gene matches. CDR3 sequence reads: CASSQAGGDTQYF. DNA for the CDR3: TGTGCCAGCAGCCAAGCGGGGGGAGATACGCAGTATTTT.

The CDR3, as DNA: TGTGCCAGCACCATAAGGTGGGGGGACACTGAAGCTTTCTTT. Translating gives CASTIRWGDTEAFF. The genes are TRBV6-4 and TRBJ1-1; a possible D gene is TRBD1 (5 bases). The CDR3 totals 14 residues. V dropped 7 bases and J dropped 3 bases, with 15 bases sitting between them. Looked up from germline, CDR1 is MRHNA and CDR2 is SNTAGT.

The chain couples TRBV5-1 to TRBJ2-3; 7 nucleotides line up with TRBD2. Trimming cost V 0 bases and J 3 bases; bases outside gene matches: 7. This CDR3 region has 16 residues. The germline gives CDR1 SGHRS, CDR2 YFSETQ. CDR3 DNA: TGCGCCAGCAGCTTGGGTCCGGGGCGGGAGACAGATACGCAGTATTTT. Translation: CASSLGPGRETDTQYF.

The rearrangement uses TRBV25-1 and TRBJ1-1, with 12 positions matching TRBD1. This CDR3 contains 17 residues. Trimming at V came to 2 bases and at J to 3 bases, leaving 7 bases not matched to a gene. CDR1 and CDR2 from the germline V gene are MGHDK and SYGVNS. CDR3 DNA: TGTGCCAGCAGTGAAGGGCCGGGACAGGGGGCGGACACTGAAGCTTTCTTT. This gives the protein CASSEGPGQGADTEAFF.

This clone was seen more than once but under ten times. The chain has TRBV5-6 and TRBJ1-1, with D unclear. Germline V gene sequence: CDR1 SGHDT, CDR2 YYEEEE. The CDR3 is 12 residues long. V dropped 2 bases and J dropped 4 bases, with 6 bases sitting between them. The CDR3 loop is CASSFGRTEAFF. CDR3 bases: TGTGCCAGCAGCTTCGGTCGCACTGAAGCTTTCTTT.

The chain links TRBV7-9 to TRBJ2-5; 10 nucleotides line up with TRBD2. The CDR3 length is 18 residues. J was trimmed by 5 bases and V by 1 base; bases with no gene match: 13. The germline V gene encodes CDR1 SEHNR and CDR2 FQNEAQ (reference sequence). CDR3 DNA: TGTGCCAGCAGCTTAGGATGGCCTAGCGGGAGACGAATGGAGACCCAGTACTTC. Translated: CASSLGWPSGRRMETQYF.

The rearrangement links TRBV6-5 to TRBJ2-7; possibly TRBD2 for D (5 bases). CDR3 length: 16 residues. Germline V CDR1 and CDR2: MNHEY, SVGAGI. V was trimmed by 2 bases and J by 2 bases, leaving 16 bases between them. In DNA, the CDR3 is TGTGCCAGCAGTTACGACCCCCGCGGGCAGCCCTACGAGCAGTACTTC. Its translation: CASSYDPRGQPYEQYF.

V usage is TRBV11-2 and J usage is TRBJ2-1; D gene ambiguous. From germline, CDR1 is SGHAT and CDR2 FQNNGV. V was cut by 6 bases and J by 5 bases, with 17 bases left in between. The CDR3 runs 15 residues. CDR3 amino acids: CASSPSIGLDNEQFF. The CDR3 DNA is TGTGCCAGCAGTCCGTCGATTGGCTTGGACAATGAGCAGTTCTTC.

The chain links TRBV6-1 to TRBJ1-2; maybe TRBD1 (6 bases). CDR3 size: 15 residues. Germline V gene data show CDR1 as MNHNS and CDR2 as SASEGT. The V end lost 4 bases, the J end lost 3 bases, and 15 bases lay between the germline ends. The CDR3 is CASSVIQGGHYGYTF. The CDR3 DNA reads as TGTGCCAGCAGTGTGATACAGGGCGGCCACTATGGCTACACCTTC.

This clone occurred once. This chain joins TRBV7-2 and TRBJ2-1; no definite D call. Germline V gene sequence: CDR1 SGHTA, CDR2 FQGNSA. The V end lost 5 bases, the J end lost 9 bases, and 17 bases lay between the germline ends. The length of the CDR3 is 14 residues. The CDR3 nucleotides read TGTGCCAGCAGCAGCGTCCCCAGATGGTCTGAGCAGTTCTTC. This gives the protein CASSSVPRWSEQFF.

This clone was detected once. The J gene is TRBJ2-7, the V gene TRBV7-8, with TRBD1 as a possible D gene (5 bases). The CDR3 spans 12 residues. Between the trimmed V and J ends, which lost 4 bases and 4 bases, there was a span of 8 bases. Germline lookup yields CDR1 SGHVS and CDR2 FQNEAQ. CDR3 in amino acids: CASSYDSYEQYF. DNA of the CDR3: TGTGCCAGCAGCTACGACAGTTACGAGCAGTACTTC.

The V gene is TRBV10-1, the J gene TRBJ1-5; 8 bases are a match to TRBD1. Germline CDR1 WNHNN, CDR2 SYGVQD (reference sequence). The CDR3 loop spans 17 amino acids. The junction had 12 bases not matched to a gene; V was cut back by 8 bases and J by 0 bases. Here the CDR3 reads CASPGQGHPYSNQPQHF. The CDR3 nucleotides read TGCGCCAGCCCTGGACAGGGCCACCCTTATAGCAATCAGCCCCAGCATTTT.

The chain links TRBV19 to TRBJ2-7; D not certain. Trimming cost V 10 bases and J 0 bases, with 19 bases left between them. Germline CDR1 reads LNHDA; CDR2 reads SQIVND (reference sequence). The CDR3 spans 15 residues. The CDR3, as DNA: TGTGCCACCAGATACACCGCAAGTAACTCCTACGAGCAGTACTTC. Its protein product is CATRYTASNSYEQYF.

V gene TRBV6-5 combines with J gene TRBJ2-7, with 7 nucleotides matching TRBD2. The CDR3 has 15 residues. Germline V gene lookup returns CDR1 MNHEY and CDR2 SVGAGI. The ends lost 0 bases at V and 0 bases at J; junction bases unmatched: 2. Written as DNA, the CDR3 is TGTGCCAGCAGTTACTCTGGACTAGACTCCTACGAGCAGTACTTC. Translated, it gives CASSYSGLDSYEQYF.

This clone was picked up one time. The J gene is TRBJ1-2, the V gene TRBV13; D remains unclear. The CDR3 loop spans 15 amino acids. Trimming left V 0 bases short and J 4 bases short, with 12 bases between. The germline gives CDR1 PRHDT, CDR2 FYEKMQ (reference sequence). CDR3 loop: CASSLGSGRSYGYTF. The DNA for the CDR3 is TGTGCCAGCAGCTTAGGCTCGGGGAGGTCCTATGGCTACACCTTC.

The chain links TRBV7-2 to TRBJ2-1; tentatively, D is TRBD2 (5 bases). The CDR3 totals 12 residues. CDR1 SGHTA and CDR2 FQGNSA come from the germline V gene. V lost 1 base to trimming and J lost 10 bases, with 8 bases between them. The CDR3 DNA reads as TGTGCCAGCAGCTTAGTAGGACTCGAGCAGTTCTTC. Translated, it gives CASSLVGLEQFF.

This clone has just a few counts. The gene calls are TRBV10-3 and TRBJ1-1; D is possibly TRBD1 (5 bases). Germline CDR1 reads ENHRY; CDR2 reads SYGVKD. Trimming removed 8 bases from V and 1 base from J, with 11 bases in between. This CDR3 is 13 amino acids long. This CDR3 reads CAIEQEKNTEAFF. CDR3 nucleotide sequence: TGTGCCATCGAACAGGAAAAGAACACTGAAGCTTTCTTT.

This chain connects TRBV18 to TRBJ2-1, with 10 bases lining up with TRBD2. J was trimmed by 9 bases and V by 4 bases; bases with no gene match: 12. Germline V gene data show CDR1 as KGHSH and CDR2 as LQKENI. This CDR3 spans 16 amino acids. CDR3 nucleotides: TGTGCCAGCTCACTGGCGAGCGGGAGGGTCATGGGTGAGCAGTTCTTC. This gives the protein CASSLASGRVMGEQFF. The variable domain in full, completed from reference TRBV18 and TRBJ2-1, reads NAGVMQNPRHLVRRRGQEARLRCSPMKGHSHVYWYRQLPEEGLKFMVYLQKENIIDESGMPKERFSAEFPKEGPSILRIQQVVRGDSAAYFCASSLASGRVMGEQFFGPGTRLTVL.

DNA of the CDR3: TGTGCCAGCAGCTTAGATCCCCCCCTAGCGACGTTCTTC. Amino acids: CASSLDPPLATFF. The V and J genes are TRBV7-2 and TRBJ2-1; D is possibly TRBD2 (6 bases). V gave up 1 base and J gave up 15 bases, with 16 bases separating them. Germline assignment: CDR1 SGHTA and CDR2 FQGNSA. This CDR3 is 13 amino acids long. Full variable domain (outside the CDR3, taken from reference TRBV7-2 and TRBJ2-1): GAGVSQSPSNKVTEKGKDVELRCDPISGHTALYWYRQSLGQGLEFLIYFQGNSAPDKSGLPSDRFSAERTGGSVSTLTIQRTQQEDSAVYLCASSLDPPLATFFGPGTRLTVL.

V gene TRBV29-1 combines with J gene TRBJ2-2; D gene ambiguous. This CDR3 region has 11 residues. Trimming took 5 bases from V and 6 from J, leaving 7 bases between them. CDR1 SQVTM and CDR2 ANQGSEA come from the germline V gene. The CDR3 is CSVFVAGELFF. The CDR3 coding sequence is TGCAGCGTTTTCGTAGCCGGGGAGCTGTTTTTT.

CDR3 DNA sequence: TGTGCCAGCAGCTTAAATATCAGGGACGAGCAGTACTTC. This gives the protein CASSLNIRDEQYF. The chain carries TRBV7-9 and TRBJ2-7, with TRBD1 as a possible D gene (5 bases). Trimming removed 2 bases from V and 5 bases from J, with 10 bases in between. Germline V gives CDR1 SEHNR, CDR2 FQNEAQ (reference sequence). CDR3 length: 13 residues.

This chain links TRBV29-1 with TRBJ2-7; D call uncertain. V was pared by 3 bases and J by 2 bases, with 8 bases between. This CDR3 contains 12 residues. CDR1 and CDR2 (germline): SQVTM, ANQGSEA. CDR3 residues: CSVESETYEQYF. The DNA for the CDR3 is TGCAGCGTTGAGTCTGAGACCTACGAGCAGTACTTC.